This T cell receptor (beta chain) was sequenced during a study of blood T cell repertoires in COVID-19. Everyone who took part was roughly 18 to 100 years old, and they came from some 23 US areas. Recovery among Cohort 3 donors was established by two negative PCRs, clearance, or symptom resolution. Study processing details: By means of reference gene primer amplification, nucleated cell counts were estimated. TCRdb's copy holds only in-frame clones and misses some; the assay was immunoSEQ multiplex PCR. That table is the source of V, J and clone size, and D and trimming were worked out from the DNA. Of hundreds of thousands of clones listed, around nine tenths are singletons. CDR1 is MNHEY, CDR2 SVGAGI, per germline. J was trimmed by 8 bases and V by 2 bases; bases with no gene match: 13. This CDR3 is built from 16 residues.

V usage is TRBV6-5 and J usage is TRBJ1-2; 8 bases align to TRBD1. This clonotype originated in a young woman who had recovered from COVID-19. Sequenced material: PBMCs or T cells enriched from blood (not recorded which). The CDR3 nucleotides are TGTGCCAGCAGTTACGATCTCCCCGCAGGGGGCGGCGGCTACACCTTC. Translating gives CASSYDLPAGGGGYTF.